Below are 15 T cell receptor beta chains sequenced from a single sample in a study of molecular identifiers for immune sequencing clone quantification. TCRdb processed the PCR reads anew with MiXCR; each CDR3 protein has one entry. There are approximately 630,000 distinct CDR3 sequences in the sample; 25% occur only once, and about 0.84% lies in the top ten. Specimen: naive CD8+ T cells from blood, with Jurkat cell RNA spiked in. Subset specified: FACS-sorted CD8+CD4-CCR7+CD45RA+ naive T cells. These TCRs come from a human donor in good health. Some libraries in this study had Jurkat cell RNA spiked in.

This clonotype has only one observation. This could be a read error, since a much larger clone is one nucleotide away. The CDR3 region is CASSSPGGTDTQHF. The CDR3 DNA reads as TGTGCCAGCAGTTCACCGGGGGGCACAGATACGCAGCATTTT. The genes are TRBV27 and TRBJ2-3; perhaps TRBD1 as D (6 bases). The tail of the sequence fits TRBJ1-5 better, so the J call may be wrong. The CDR3 is made up of 14 amino acids. Germline lookup yields CDR1 MNHEY and CDR2 SMNVEV (reference sequence).

The CDR3 nucleotides read TGTGCCAGCAGTGATGGCCACACTGAAGCTTTCTTT. It yields the protein CASSDGHTEAFF. The V gene is TRBV25-1, the J gene TRBJ1-1; the D is unclear. The CDR3 runs 12 residues. Between the trimmed V and J ends, which lost 3 bases and 3 bases, there was a span of 5 bases. Germline V lookup: CDR1 MGHDK, CDR2 SYGVNS.

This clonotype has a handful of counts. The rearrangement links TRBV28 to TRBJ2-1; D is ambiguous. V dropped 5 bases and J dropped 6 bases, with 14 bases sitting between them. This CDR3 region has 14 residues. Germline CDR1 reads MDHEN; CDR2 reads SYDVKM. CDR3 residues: CASSLVRYGNEQFF. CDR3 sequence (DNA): TGTGCCAGCAGTCTAGTTAGGTACGGCAATGAGCAGTTCTTC.

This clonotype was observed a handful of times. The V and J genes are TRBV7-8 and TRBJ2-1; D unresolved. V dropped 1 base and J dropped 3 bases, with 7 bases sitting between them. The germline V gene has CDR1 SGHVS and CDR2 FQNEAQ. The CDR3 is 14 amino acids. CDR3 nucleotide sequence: TGTGCCAGCAGCTTAGTAGGCCTCTACAATGAGCAGTTCTTC. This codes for CASSLVGLYNEQFF.

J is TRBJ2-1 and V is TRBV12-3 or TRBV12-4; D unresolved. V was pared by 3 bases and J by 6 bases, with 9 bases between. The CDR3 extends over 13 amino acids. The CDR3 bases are TGTGCCAGCAGTTTGGGGATTTCCAATGAGCAGTTCTTC. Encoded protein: CASSLGISNEQFF.

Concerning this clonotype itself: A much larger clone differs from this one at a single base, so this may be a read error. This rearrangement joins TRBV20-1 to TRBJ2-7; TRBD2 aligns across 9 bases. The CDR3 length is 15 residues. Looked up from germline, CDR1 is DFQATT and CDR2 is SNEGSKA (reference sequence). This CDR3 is CSARGLAGTLYEHYF. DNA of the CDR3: TGCAGTGCTAGAGGGCTAGCGGGGACCCTCTACGAGCATTACTTC.

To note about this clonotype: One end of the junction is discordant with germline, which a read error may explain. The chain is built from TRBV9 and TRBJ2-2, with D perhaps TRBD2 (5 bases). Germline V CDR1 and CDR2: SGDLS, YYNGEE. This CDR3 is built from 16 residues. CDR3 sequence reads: CASSDESGRNTGELLF. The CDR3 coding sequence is TGTGCCAGCAGCGACGAATCCGGCAGGAACACCGGGGAGCTGCTTTTT. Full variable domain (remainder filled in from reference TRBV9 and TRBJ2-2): DSGVTQTPKHLITATGQRVTLRCSPRSGDLSVYWYQQSLDQGLQFLIQYYNGEERAKGNILERFSAQQFPDLHSELNLSSLELGDSALYFCASSDESGRNTGELLFGEGSRLTVL.

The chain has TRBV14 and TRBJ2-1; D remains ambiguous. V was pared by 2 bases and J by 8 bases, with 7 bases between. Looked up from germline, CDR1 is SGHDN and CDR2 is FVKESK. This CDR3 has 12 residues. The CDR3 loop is CASSQRWDEQFF. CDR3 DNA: TGTGCCAGCAGCCAACGGTGGGATGAGCAGTTCTTC.

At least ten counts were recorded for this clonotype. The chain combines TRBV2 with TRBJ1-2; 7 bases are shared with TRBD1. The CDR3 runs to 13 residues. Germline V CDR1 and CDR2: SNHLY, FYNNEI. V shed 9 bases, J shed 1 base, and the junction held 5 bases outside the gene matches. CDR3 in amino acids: CARGTAYNYGYTF. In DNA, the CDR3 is TGTGCCAGGGGGACAGCGTATAACTATGGCTACACCTTC.

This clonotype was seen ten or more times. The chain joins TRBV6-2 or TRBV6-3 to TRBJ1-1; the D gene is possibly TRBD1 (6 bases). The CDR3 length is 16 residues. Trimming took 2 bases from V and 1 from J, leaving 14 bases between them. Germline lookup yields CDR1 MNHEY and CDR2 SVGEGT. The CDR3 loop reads CASSYEIQGWNTEAFF. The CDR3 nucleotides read TGTGCCAGCAGTTACGAAATACAGGGATGGAACACTGAAGCTTTCTTT.

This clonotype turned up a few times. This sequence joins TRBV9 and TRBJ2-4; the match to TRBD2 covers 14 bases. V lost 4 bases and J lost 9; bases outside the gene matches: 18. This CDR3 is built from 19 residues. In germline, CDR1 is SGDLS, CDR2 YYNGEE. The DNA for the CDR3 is TGTGCCAGCAGCTCCTCCTTCGGGACTAGCGGGAGCGGGGTGGGCATTCAGTACTTC. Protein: CASSSSFGTSGSGVGIQYF.

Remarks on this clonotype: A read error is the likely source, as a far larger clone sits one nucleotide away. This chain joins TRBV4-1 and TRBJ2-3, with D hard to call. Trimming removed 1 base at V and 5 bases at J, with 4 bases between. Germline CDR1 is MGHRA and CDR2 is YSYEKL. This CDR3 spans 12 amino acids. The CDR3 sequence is CASSQVIDTQYF. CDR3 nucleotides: TGCGCCAGCAGCCAAGTCATAGATACGCAGTATTTT.

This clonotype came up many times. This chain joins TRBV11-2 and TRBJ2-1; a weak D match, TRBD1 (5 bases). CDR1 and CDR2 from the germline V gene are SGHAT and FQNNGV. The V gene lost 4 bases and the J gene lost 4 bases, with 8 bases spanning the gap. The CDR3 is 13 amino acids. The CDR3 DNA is TGTGCCAGCAGCTCGCAGGGATACAATGAGCAGTTCTTC. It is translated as CASSSQGYNEQFF.

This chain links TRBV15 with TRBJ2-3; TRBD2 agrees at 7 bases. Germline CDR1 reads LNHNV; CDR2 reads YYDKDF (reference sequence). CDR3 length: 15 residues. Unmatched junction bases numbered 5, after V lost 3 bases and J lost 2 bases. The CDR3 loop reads CATSSGLELTDTQYF. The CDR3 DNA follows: TGTGCCACCAGCAGTGGACTAGAACTCACAGATACGCAGTATTTT.

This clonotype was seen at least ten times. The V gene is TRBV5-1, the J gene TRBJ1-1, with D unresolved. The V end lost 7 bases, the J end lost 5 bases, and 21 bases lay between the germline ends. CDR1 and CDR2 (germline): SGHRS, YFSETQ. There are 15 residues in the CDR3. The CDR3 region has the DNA TGCGCCAGCGGTAGAGAGTGGCTAGCGGAGACTGAAGCTTTCTTT. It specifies CASGREWLAETEAFF.